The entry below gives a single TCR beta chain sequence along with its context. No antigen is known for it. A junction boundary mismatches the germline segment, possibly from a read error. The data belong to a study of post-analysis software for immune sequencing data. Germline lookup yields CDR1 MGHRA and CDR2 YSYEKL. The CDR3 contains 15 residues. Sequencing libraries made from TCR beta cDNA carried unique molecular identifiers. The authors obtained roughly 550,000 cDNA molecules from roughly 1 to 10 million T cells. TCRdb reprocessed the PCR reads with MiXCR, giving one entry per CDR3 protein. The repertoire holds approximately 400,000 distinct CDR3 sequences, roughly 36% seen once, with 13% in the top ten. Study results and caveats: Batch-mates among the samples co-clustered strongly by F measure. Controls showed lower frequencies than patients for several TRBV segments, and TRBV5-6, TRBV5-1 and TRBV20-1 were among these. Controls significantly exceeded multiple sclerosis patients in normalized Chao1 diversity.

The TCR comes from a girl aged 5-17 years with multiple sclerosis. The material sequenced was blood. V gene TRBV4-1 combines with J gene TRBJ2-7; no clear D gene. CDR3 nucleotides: TGCGCCAGCAGCCAAGTCGAAAGGAGCTCCTGCGAGCAGTACTTC. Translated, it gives CASSQVERSSCEQYF.